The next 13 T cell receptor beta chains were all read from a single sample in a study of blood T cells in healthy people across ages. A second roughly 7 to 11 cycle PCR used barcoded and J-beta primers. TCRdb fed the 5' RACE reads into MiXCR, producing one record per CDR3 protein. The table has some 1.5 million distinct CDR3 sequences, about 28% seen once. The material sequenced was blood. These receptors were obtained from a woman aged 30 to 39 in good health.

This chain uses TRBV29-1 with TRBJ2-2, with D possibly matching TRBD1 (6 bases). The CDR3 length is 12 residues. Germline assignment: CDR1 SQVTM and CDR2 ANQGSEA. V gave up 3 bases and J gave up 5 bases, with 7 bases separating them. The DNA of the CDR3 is TGCAGCGTTGATCAGGGGACCGGGGAGCTGTTTTTT. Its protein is CSVDQGTGELFF.

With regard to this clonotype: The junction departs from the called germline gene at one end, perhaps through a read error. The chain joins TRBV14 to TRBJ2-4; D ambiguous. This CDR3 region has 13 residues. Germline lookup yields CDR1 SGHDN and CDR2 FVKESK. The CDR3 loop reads CAGSQDQKNIQYF. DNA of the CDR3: TGTGCCGGCAGCCAAGACCAGAAAAACATTCAGTACTTC.

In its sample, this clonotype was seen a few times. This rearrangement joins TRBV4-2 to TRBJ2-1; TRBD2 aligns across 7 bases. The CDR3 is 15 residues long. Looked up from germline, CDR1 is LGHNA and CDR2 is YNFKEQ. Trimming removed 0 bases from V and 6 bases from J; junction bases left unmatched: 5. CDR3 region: CASSQDGLGCNEQFF. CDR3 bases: TGTGCCAGCAGCCAAGATGGACTAGGTTGCAATGAGCAGTTCTTC.

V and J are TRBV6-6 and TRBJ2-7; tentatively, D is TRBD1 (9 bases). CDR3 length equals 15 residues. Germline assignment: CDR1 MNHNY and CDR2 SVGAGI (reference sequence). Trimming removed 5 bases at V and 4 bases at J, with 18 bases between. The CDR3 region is CASSRGGQGKYEQYF. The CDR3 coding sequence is TGTGCCAGCAGTCGGGGGGGACAGGGAAAATACGAGCAGTACTTC.

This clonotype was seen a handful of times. The CDR3 DNA reads as TGTGCCAGCAGCGAGAGGGACAGACGAAAGGCCTACAATGAGCAGTTCTTC. The encoded protein is CASSERDRRKAYNEQFF. The rearrangement joins TRBV9 to TRBJ2-1; 7 bases are shared with TRBD1. The CDR3 covers 17 residues. Germline-derived CDR1 and CDR2 are SGDLS and YYNGEE. Trimming cost V 3 bases and J 2 bases; bases outside gene matches: 11.

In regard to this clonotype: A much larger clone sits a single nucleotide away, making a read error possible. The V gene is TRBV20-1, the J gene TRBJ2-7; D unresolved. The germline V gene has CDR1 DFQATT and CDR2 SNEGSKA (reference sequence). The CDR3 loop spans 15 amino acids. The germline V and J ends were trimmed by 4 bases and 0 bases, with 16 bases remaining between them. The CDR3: CSANLLPYSSYEQYF. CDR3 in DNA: TGCAGTGCTAATCTACTACCGTACAGCTCCTACGAGCAGTACTTC.

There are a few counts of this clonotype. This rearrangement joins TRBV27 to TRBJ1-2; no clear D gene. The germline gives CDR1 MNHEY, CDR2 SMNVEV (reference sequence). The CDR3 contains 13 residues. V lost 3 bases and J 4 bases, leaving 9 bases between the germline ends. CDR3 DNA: TGTGCCAGCAGTTTCGGTTTCGGCTATGGCTACACCTTC. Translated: CASSFGFGYGYTF.

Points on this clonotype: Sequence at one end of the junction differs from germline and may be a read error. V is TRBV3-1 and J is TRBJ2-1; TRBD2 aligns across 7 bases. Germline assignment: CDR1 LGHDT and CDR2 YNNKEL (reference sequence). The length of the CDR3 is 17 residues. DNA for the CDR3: TGTACCAGCAGCCGAACCACTAGCGTATTTTACATCGATGAGCAGTTCTTC. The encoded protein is CTSSRTTSVFYIDEQFF.

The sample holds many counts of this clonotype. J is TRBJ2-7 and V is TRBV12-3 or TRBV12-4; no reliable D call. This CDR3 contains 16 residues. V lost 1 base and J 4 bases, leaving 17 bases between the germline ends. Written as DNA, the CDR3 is TGTGCCAGCAGTTTAGGACTCAGCGCGGCGCGATACGAGCAGTACTTC. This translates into CASSLGLSAARYEQYF.

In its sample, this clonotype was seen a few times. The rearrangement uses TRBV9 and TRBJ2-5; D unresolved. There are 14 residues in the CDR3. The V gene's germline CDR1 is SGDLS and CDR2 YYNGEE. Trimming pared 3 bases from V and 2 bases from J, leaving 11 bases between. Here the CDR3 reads CASSAGWLQETQYF. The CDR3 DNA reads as TGTGCCAGCAGCGCCGGGTGGTTACAAGAGACCCAGTACTTC.

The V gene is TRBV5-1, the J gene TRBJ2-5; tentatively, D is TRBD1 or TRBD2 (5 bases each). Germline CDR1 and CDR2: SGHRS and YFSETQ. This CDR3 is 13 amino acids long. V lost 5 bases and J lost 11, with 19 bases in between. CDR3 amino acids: CASSPGDGRVQYF. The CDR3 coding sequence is TGCGCCAGCAGTCCTGGGGACGGTCGCGTGCAGTACTTC.

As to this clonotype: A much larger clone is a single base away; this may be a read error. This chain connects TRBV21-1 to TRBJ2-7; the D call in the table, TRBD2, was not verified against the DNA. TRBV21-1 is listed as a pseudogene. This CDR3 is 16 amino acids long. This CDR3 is CASKGGRAPSPYEQYF. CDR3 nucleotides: TGTGCCAGCAAGGGCGGGAGGGCACCCTCTCCCTACGAGCAGTACTTC.

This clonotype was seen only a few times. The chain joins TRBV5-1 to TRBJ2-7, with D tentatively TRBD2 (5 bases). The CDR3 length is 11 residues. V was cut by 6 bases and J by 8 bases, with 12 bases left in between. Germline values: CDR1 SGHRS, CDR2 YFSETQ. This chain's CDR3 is CASTEGNQQYF. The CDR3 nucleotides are TGCGCCAGCACCGAGGGAAATCAGCAGTACTTC.